This passage covers 22 T cell receptor beta chains from one sample sequenced in a study of blood T cell repertoires in COVID-19. The method was immunoSEQ multiplex PCR; TCRdb's version includes in-frame clones alone and lacks a portion of them. The sample includes approximately 190,000 clones, less than 90% seen only once; the top ten take 3% to 3.5%. Material for sequencing was PBMCs or T cells enriched from blood (not recorded which). The source of these receptors is a woman aged 30 to 39 who had been exposed to COVID-19.

This rearrangement joins TRBV20-1 to TRBJ1-1; D gene uncertain. V was trimmed by 1 base and J by 5 bases, leaving 5 bases between them. This CDR3 spans 11 amino acids. CDR1 is DFQATT and CDR2 is SNEGSKA in the germline V gene (reference sequence). The CDR3 sequence: CSARAGTEAFF. The CDR3 coding sequence is TGCAGTGCTAGAGCGGGGACTGAAGCTTTCTTT.

The gene calls are TRBV5-4 and TRBJ2-7; weak D call: TRBD1 (5 bases). V gave up 9 bases and J gave up 2 bases, with 18 bases separating them. The CDR3 runs 14 residues. Germline V gene lookup returns CDR1 SGHNT and CDR2 YYREEE (reference sequence). DNA of the CDR3: TGTGCCATCAAAGAGGACAACAAACCCTACGAGCAGTACTTC. Its protein product is CAIKEDNKPYEQYF.

The chain recombines TRBV2 with TRBJ2-7; 7 bases agree with TRBD2. CDR3 length equals 12 residues. Germline lookup yields CDR1 SNHLY and CDR2 FYNNEI. With V trimmed by 3 bases and J by 5 bases, 1 base remained unmatched. CDR3 sequence reads: CASSEGGNEQYF. DNA for the CDR3: TGTGCCAGCAGTGAGGGAGGGAACGAGCAGTACTTC.

The chain has TRBV7-3 and TRBJ1-2; tentative D call: TRBD1 (5 bases). This CDR3 is 13 amino acids long. V lost 2 bases, J lost 4 bases, and 8 bases lay in between. The germline V gene encodes CDR1 SGHTA and CDR2 FQGTGA. The CDR3 spells CASSLQGGYGYTF. CDR3 coding DNA: TGTGCCAGCAGCTTACAGGGAGGCTATGGCTACACCTTC.

This clone was seen once. The rearrangement joins TRBV6-5 to TRBJ1-2; 10 bases align to TRBD1. This CDR3 spans 15 amino acids. The V gene's germline CDR1 is MNHEY and CDR2 SVGAGI. The V and J ends lost 5 bases and 5 bases, in that order; junction bases with no gene match: 8. The CDR3 DNA sequence: TGTGCCAGCAGTCGCGGGACAGGGGACTCATATGGCTACACCTTC. Protein product: CASSRGTGDSYGYTF.

V gene TRBV4-2 combines with J gene TRBJ1-3, with TRBD1 matching 7 bases. V lost 3 bases, J lost 2 bases, and 4 bases stayed unmatched. Germline V gene data show CDR1 as LGHNA and CDR2 as YNFKEQ. This CDR3 is built from 15 residues. The CDR3 region has the DNA TGTGCCAGCAGCCACCAGACAGGGACTGGAAACACCATATATTTT. Its translation: CASSHQTGTGNTIYF.

CDR3 DNA: TGTGCCAGTAGTATTGAGGGAATAGTGCAGTTCTTC. Its translation is CASSIEGIVQFF. The chain combines TRBV19 with TRBJ2-1; D is perhaps TRBD2 (5 bases). V lost 3 bases and J lost 12, with 12 bases in between. This CDR3 contains 12 residues. CDR1 LNHDA and CDR2 SQIVND come from the germline V gene (reference sequence). Full variable domain (outside the CDR3, taken from reference TRBV19 and TRBJ2-1): DGGITQSPKYLFRKEGQNVTLSCEQNLNHDAMYWYRQDPGQGLRLIYYSQIVNDFQKGDIAEGYSVSREKKESFPLTVTSAQKNPTAFYLCASSIEGIVQFFGPGTRLTVL.

This chain joins TRBV7-2 and TRBJ2-3; D is uncertain. V lost 5 bases to trimming and J lost 5 bases, with 11 bases between them. CDR1 and CDR2 (germline): SGHTA, FQGNSA. The length of the CDR3 is 13 residues. CDR3 region: CASSPRVGDTQYF. The CDR3 bases are TGTGCCAGCAGCCCCCGGGTAGGAGATACGCAGTATTTT.

The rearrangement joins TRBV2 to TRBJ1-5; no clear D. Germline loops: CDR1 SNHLY, CDR2 FYNNEI. V shed 8 bases and J shed 4 bases, with 12 bases lying between them. The CDR3 sequence is 13 residues long. The CDR3, as DNA: TGTGCCAGCGGCACGGACTGGAATCAGCCCCAGCATTTT. Translating it yields CASGTDWNQPQHF.

The V gene is TRBV28, the J gene TRBJ1-2, with TRBD1 as a possible D gene (5 bases). The CDR3 extends over 14 amino acids. V was cut by 7 bases and J by 8 bases, with 20 bases left in between. Germline values: CDR1 MDHEN, CDR2 SYDVKM. The CDR3 DNA is TGTGCCAGCATCCAATCCGGGACTCCGAGAGGCTACACCTTC. Translation gives CASIQSGTPRGYTF.

The V call is TRBV6-5, the J call TRBJ2-6; tentative D call: TRBD2 (6 bases). V gave up 4 bases and J gave up 3 bases, with 10 bases separating them. Germline-derived CDR1 and CDR2 are MNHEY and SVGAGI. The CDR3 has 15 residues. CDR3 sequence (DNA): TGTGCCAGCAGTTCGCCGGGGGTTGGGGCCAACGTCCTGACTTTC. As protein: CASSSPGVGANVLTF.

V gene TRBV7-6 combines with J gene TRBJ2-2; TRBD2 matches 11 bases. J lost 4 bases, V lost 1 base, and 5 bases had no gene match. The CDR3 runs 17 residues. In germline, CDR1 is SGHVS, CDR2 FNYEAQ. The CDR3 loop is CASSLVGGTSGTGELFF. The CDR3 DNA follows: TGTGCCAGCAGCTTAGTAGGAGGGACTAGCGGCACCGGGGAGCTGTTTTTT.

CDR3 in amino acids: CAWSVRQHEQYF. The CDR3 region has the DNA TGTGCCTGGAGTGTACGACAGCACGAGCAGTACTTC. This chain joins TRBV30 and TRBJ2-7, with TRBD1 as a possible D gene (5 bases). Germline-derived CDR1 and CDR2 are GTSNPN and SVGIG (reference sequence). This CDR3 has 12 amino acids. Trimming pared 0 bases from V and 5 bases from J, leaving 8 bases between.

The V gene is TRBV18, the J gene TRBJ1-1, with unresolved D. CDR3 size: 16 residues. Germline V lookup: CDR1 KGHSH, CDR2 LQKENI. V was shortened by 4 bases and J by 3 bases, with 18 bases between the two germline ends. Written as DNA, the CDR3 is TGTGCCAGCTCACTCCAATTGGCGGGGTCGCACACTGAAGCTTTCTTT. Translated: CASSLQLAGSHTEAFF.

The gene calls are TRBV24-1 and TRBJ1-1; D call uncertain. Trimming took 3 bases from V and 0 from J, leaving 4 bases between them. Germline V gene data show CDR1 as KGHDR and CDR2 as SFDVKD. This CDR3 is built from 13 residues. The CDR3 sequence: CATSDSLNTEAFF. In DNA, the CDR3 is TGTGCCACCAGTGATAGCCTGAACACTGAAGCTTTCTTT.

This clone was observed a handful of times. The chain links TRBV7-2 to TRBJ2-5, with D possibly TRBD2 on 6 matching bases. CDR3 length: 15 residues. Germline V gives CDR1 SGHTA, CDR2 FQGNSA. Trimming took off 5 bases at V and 2 bases at J, with 15 bases between the two ends. CDR3 sequence (DNA): TGTGCCAGCAGCACAGGCGCGGGGAGACAAGAGACCCAGTACTTC. It specifies CASSTGAGRQETQYF.

The chain employs TRBV19 and TRBJ2-1, with D hard to call. Germline lookup yields CDR1 LNHDA and CDR2 SQIVND (reference sequence). V was trimmed by 3 bases and J by 7 bases, leaving 10 bases between them. This CDR3 region has 13 residues. The chain's CDR3 is CASSMAASNEQFF. The CDR3 nucleotides read TGTGCCAGTAGTATGGCGGCGTCTAATGAGCAGTTCTTC. The full variable domain, completed using reference TRBV19 and TRBJ2-1, is DGGITQSPKYLFRKEGQNVTLSCEQNLNHDAMYWYRQDPGQGLRLIYYSQIVNDFQKGDIAEGYSVSREKKESFPLTVTSAQKNPTAFYLCASSMAASNEQFFGPGTRLTVL.

J is TRBJ1-5 and V is TRBV6-5; D remains unclear. Per germline, CDR1 MNHEY and CDR2 SVGAGI. The CDR3 is 15 residues long. Deletions cut 6 bases from V and 11 bases from J, with 23 bases between. CDR3 loop: CASSQDGGGSRAQHF. The CDR3 nucleotides are TGTGCCAGCAGCCAGGACGGAGGCGGGTCGCGAGCCCAGCATTTT.

The sample holds one count of this clone. V usage is TRBV5-5 and J usage is TRBJ2-5, with 7 bases lining up with TRBD2. Germline assignment: CDR1 SGHKS and CDR2 YYEKEE (reference sequence). The CDR3 is 16 amino acids. The V gene end was trimmed by 4 bases and the J gene end by 5 bases; junction bases not matched to a gene: 14. The CDR3 DNA is TGTGCCAGCAGCCGGACTAGTCCAAACGTAGGGGAGACCCAGTACTTC. Translation: CASSRTSPNVGETQYF.

This sequence joins TRBV7-3 and TRBJ1-1; 7 bases align to TRBD1. The CDR3 is made up of 15 amino acids. The V segment lost 0 bases and the J segment 2 bases; nucleotides outside the gene matches: 3. Per germline, CDR1 SGHTA and CDR2 FQGTGA. The CDR3 spells CASSLTGTVNTEAFF. CDR3 in DNA: TGTGCCAGCAGCTTAACAGGGACAGTAAACACTGAAGCTTTCTTT.

The rearrangement links TRBV4-3 to TRBJ1-5, with 7 bases matching TRBD1. V was clipped by 1 base and J by 4 bases; unmatched bases: 7. Germline V CDR1 and CDR2: LGHNA, YSLEER. CDR3 length: 16 amino acids. CDR3 DNA: TGCGCCAGCAGCCAAGGGTCGGCAGGGGGGAATCAGCCCCAGCATTTT. It encodes CASSQGSAGGNQPQHF.

This clone was recorded once. The chain recombines TRBV7-6 with TRBJ2-1; D might be TRBD1 (6 bases). The CDR3 length is 15 residues. Germline CDR1 and CDR2: SGHVS and FNYEAQ. V lost 1 base to trimming and J lost 6 bases, with 13 bases between them. CDR3 sequence (DNA): TGTGCCAGCAGCTTAGAAAGGGGGTTGGTCAATGAGCAGTTCTTC. Translation gives CASSLERGLVNEQFF.